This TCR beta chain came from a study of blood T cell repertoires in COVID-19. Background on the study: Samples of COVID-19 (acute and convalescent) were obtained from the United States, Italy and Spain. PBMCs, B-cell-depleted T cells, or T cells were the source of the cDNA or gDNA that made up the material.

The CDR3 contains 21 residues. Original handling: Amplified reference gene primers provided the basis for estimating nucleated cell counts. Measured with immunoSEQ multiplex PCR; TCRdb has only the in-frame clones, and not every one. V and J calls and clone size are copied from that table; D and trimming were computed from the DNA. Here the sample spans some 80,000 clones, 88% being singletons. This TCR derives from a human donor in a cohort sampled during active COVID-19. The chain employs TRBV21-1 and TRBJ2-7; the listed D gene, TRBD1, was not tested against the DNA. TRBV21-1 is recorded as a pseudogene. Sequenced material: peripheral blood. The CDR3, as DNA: TGTGCCAGCAGCAAAAGAAACACTCTTAAGAAAACGACACCGTACTCCTACGAGCAGTACTTC. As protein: CASSKRNTLKKTTPYSYEQYF.